The rows below give T cell receptor beta chains drawn from one sample of a study of cytomegalovirus exposure and HLA in healthy donors. Profiled with immunoSEQ multiplex PCR; TCRdb holds only in-frame clones, not every one. The sample carries tens of thousands of clones, more than 60% recorded once. Source material: PBMCs. The source of these receptors is a man aged 35 to 55 in good health and CMV-seronegative. The CDR3 runs from the conserved cysteine through the conserved F or W. The order of the fields is D gene, V gene, clone size, J gene, CDR3 protein, CDR3 DNA. A D gene is named only where the DNA matches it firmly. Only part of the rows carry a size: once, few, many, or a class if the clone is expanded.

TRBD2	TRBV6-5	NA	TRBJ2-3	CASKRGGTDTQYF	TGTGCCAGCAAGCGGGGCGGCACAGATACGCAGTATTTT
NA	TRBV6-5	NA	TRBJ2-2	CASSSDLIGVRGELFF	TGTGCCAGCAGTTCAGACTTAATAGGAGTACGCGGGGAGCTGTTTTTT
NA	TRBV28	few	TRBJ2-1	CASSLGGNEQFF	TGTGCCAGCAGTTTGGGGGGCAATGAGCAGTTCTTC
NA	TRBV5-6	NA	TRBJ2-7	CASSLYGGSSYEQYF	TGTGCCAGCAGCTTGTACGGGGGAAGCTCCTACGAGCAGTACTTC
TRBD2	TRBV19	NA	TRBJ2-3	CASSILAAWTDTQYF	TGTGCCAGTAGTATACTAGCGGCTTGGACAGATACGCAGTATTTT
TRBD1	TRBV18	NA	TRBJ1-5	CASSPQETGDDQPQHF	TGTGCCAGCTCACCACAGGAGACAGGGGACGATCAGCCCCAGCATTTT
NA	TRBV10-3	few	TRBJ1-5	CAISESGAGRDNQPQHF	TGTGCCATCAGTGAGTCGGGGGCAGGGAGGGACAATCAGCCCCAGCATTTT
TRBD2	TRBV7-3	once	TRBJ2-5	CASSLNSGSETQYF	TGTGCCAGCAGCTTAAATAGCGGGAGCGAGACCCAGTACTTC
TRBD2	TRBV28	NA	TRBJ2-7	CASSPILAGGYSYEQYF	TGTGCCAGCAGTCCCATCTTAGCGGGAGGTTACTCCTACGAGCAGTACTTC
NA	TRBV19	few	TRBJ1-1	CASSIAAMNTEAFF	TGTGCCAGTAGTATTGCGGCCATGAACACTGAAGCTTTCTTT
NA	TRBV28	NA	TRBJ1-3	CASSLPGDWGNTIYF	TGTGCCAGCAGTTTACCCGGTGACTGGGGAAACACCATATATTTT
NA	TRBV11-3	NA	TRBJ2-7	CASSQDTSYEQYF	TGTGCCAGTTCACAGGATACCTCCTACGAGCAGTACTTC
NA	TRBV7-9	NA	TRBJ2-1	CASSTTSNNEQFF	TGTGCCAGCAGCACCACTAGCAACAATGAGCAGTTCTTC
NA	TRBV11-1	NA	TRBJ2-3	CASSLGLATDTQYF	TGTGCCAGCAGCTTAGGGCTAGCCACAGATACGCAGTATTTT
NA	TRBV29-1	once	TRBJ2-2	CSAEGEFSTGELFF	TGCAGCGCAGAGGGGGAGTTTAGCACCGGGGAGCTGTTTTTT
NA	TRBV15	few	TRBJ2-3	CATSGGGGGRTQYF	TGTGCCACCAGCGGCGGGGGCGGGGGACGTACGCAGTATTTT
NA	TRBV9	few	TRBJ1-5	CASSLDPTGPSNQPQHF	TGTGCCAGCAGCCTCGACCCGACAGGACCTTCCAATCAGCCCCAGCATTTT
NA	TRBV28	NA	TRBJ2-7	CASSLGGLAINREQYF	TGTGCCAGCAGTTTGGGTGGCCTAGCGATAAATAGGGAGCAGTACTTC
TRBD2	TRBV13	NA	TRBJ2-1	CASSLNLAGNEQFF	TGTGCCAGCAGCTTGAACCTAGCGGGAAATGAGCAGTTCTTC
NA	TRBV18	NA	TRBJ1-5	CASSEGQNQPQHF	TGTGCCAGCTCAGAGGGACAAAATCAGCCCCAGCATTTT
NA	TRBV6-5	NA	TRBJ2-7	CASSYSRGTYEQYF	TGTGCCAGCAGTTACTCTAGGGGTACCTACGAGCAGTACTTC
NA	TRBV6-5	NA	TRBJ2-7	CASSYPPGYEQYF	TGTGCCAGCAGTTACCCGCCGGGGTACGAGCAGTACTTC
NA	TRBV11-2	NA	TRBJ2-3	CASSVVSTDTQYF	TGTGCCAGCAGCGTCGTTAGCACAGATACGCAGTATTTT
NA	TRBV27	NA	TRBJ2-2	CASSFDYITGELFF	TGTGCCAGCAGTTTTGACTACATAACCGGGGAGCTGTTTTTT
TRBD2	TRBV4-2	NA	TRBJ2-7	CASSQDGLAGRVSYEQYF	TGTGCCAGCAGCCAAGATGGACTAGCGGGACGGGTGTCCTACGAGCAGTACTTC
TRBD1	TRBV7-9	few	TRBJ2-6	CASSPKQGIGANVLTF	TGTGCCAGCAGCCCCAAACAGGGGATTGGGGCCAACGTCCTGACTTTC
NA	TRBV2	few	TRBJ1-5	CASTSSISNQPQHF	TGTGCCAGCACTTCGAGTATAAGCAATCAGCCCCAGCATTTT
TRBD1	TRBV7-9	NA	TRBJ2-5	CASSQRTGQTQYF	TGTGCCAGCAGCCAGAGGACAGGACAGACCCAGTACTTC
NA	TRBV5-1	NA	TRBJ2-4	CASSPLVAKNIQYF	TGCGCCAGCTCGCCCCTAGTGGCCAAAAACATTCAGTACTTC
NA	TRBV7-9	NA	TRBJ2-7	CASSWSLIGGMGEQYF	TGTGCCAGCAGCTGGTCCCTGATTGGGGGGATGGGCGAGCAGTACTTC
TRBD2	TRBV5-1	NA	TRBJ2-1	CASKPWSGENEQFF	TGCGCCAGCAAGCCGTGGAGCGGGGAAAATGAGCAGTTCTTC
NA	TRBV7-9	few	TRBJ2-7	CASRSDSFYEQYF	TGTGCCAGCAGATCGGACAGCTTCTACGAGCAGTACTTC
NA	TRBV19	NA	TRBJ1-1	CASSAARGEGTEAFF	TGTGCCAGTAGTGCAGCCCGCGGGGAAGGGACTGAAGCTTTCTTT
TRBD1	TRBV19	NA	TRBJ1-5	CASSIDRVLQPQHF	TGTGCCAGTAGTATCGACAGGGTGTTACAGCCCCAGCATTTT
NA	TRBV10-3	NA	TRBJ2-3	CAISESSLSTDTQYF	TGTGCCATCAGTGAGTCGTCCCTTAGCACAGATACGCAGTATTTT
TRBD1	TRBV7-2	NA	TRBJ2-7	CASSSAGTGTYEQYF	TGTGCCAGCAGCTCGGCCGGGACAGGGACCTACGAGCAGTACTTC
TRBD2	TRBV5-6	NA	TRBJ2-1	CASSNSGLHGFNEQFF	TGTGCCAGCAGTAATAGCGGGCTCCATGGTTTCAATGAGCAGTTCTTC
NA	TRBV6-5	few	TRBJ1-1	CASSFDRKNTEAFF	TGTGCCAGCAGTTTCGACAGGAAGAACACTGAAGCTTTCTTT
TRBD2	TRBV4-1	once	TRBJ2-7	CASSRGLAGGPPYEQYF	TGCGCCAGCAGCCGAGGACTAGCGGGAGGGCCCCCCTACGAGCAGTACTTC
NA	TRBV7-9	NA	TRBJ1-1	CAGVQGNTEAFF	TGTGCCGGGGTCCAGGGGAATACTGAAGCTTTCTTT
NA	TRBV18	few	TRBJ2-1	CASTSERDNEQFF	TGTGCCAGCACGTCGGAGCGGGACAATGAGCAGTTCTTC
TRBD2	TRBV27	NA	TRBJ2-1	CASSPGPAGIYNEQFF	TGTGCCAGCAGCCCCGGGCCAGCGGGAATATACAATGAGCAGTTCTTC
TRBD1	TRBV6-6	NA	TRBJ2-3	CASSYGTGGPDTQYF	TGTGCCAGCAGTTACGGGACAGGGGGCCCAGATACGCAGTATTTT
TRBD1	TRBV19	NA	TRBJ2-6	CASSFRQGAPSGANVLTF	TGTGCCAGTAGTTTCCGACAGGGGGCGCCCTCTGGGGCCAACGTCCTGACTTTC
NA	TRBV7-9	NA	TRBJ1-1	CASSSRGSMNTEAFF	TGTGCCAGCAGCTCAAGGGGGTCTATGAACACTGAAGCTTTCTTT